The subject of this entry is one TCR beta chain. As yet, its antigen is unknown. The germline V gene has CDR1 SGHRS and CDR2 YFSETQ. The CDR3 loop spans 15 amino acids. The junction had 4 bases not matched to a gene; V was cut back by 0 bases and J by 2 bases. This sample is drawn from a study of siplizumab effects on memory and regulatory T cells. The study's findings and limits: Significantly reduced by siplizumab was the cumulative frequency of alloreactive sequences, namely those traceable to unstimulated CD4+ memory cells. Suppressive capability of dividing Tregs from siplizumab cultures went unverified.

Libraries were prepared by immunoSEQ multiplex PCR; TCRdb keeps only in-frame clonotypes and omits some of them. Here the sample spans about 100,000 clones, under 95% being singletons. The specimen was Tregs sorted from blood. This TCR was sampled from a human donor in good health. The chain recombines TRBV5-1 with TRBJ2-5; TRBD2 matches at 7 bases. CDR3 coding DNA: TGCGCCAGCAGCTTGGTGCTAGCGGTACAAGAGACCCAGTACTTC. Amino acid sequence: CASSLVLAVQETQYF.